These T cell receptor beta chains were read from a single sample in a study of shared clonotypes between healthy human individuals. Sequencing was performed with immunoSEQ multiplex PCR; in TCRdb, only in-frame clones are kept and a portion is missing. Here the sample spans a few million clones, just over 90% being singletons. The sequenced sample was naive CD4+ T cells from PBMCs. The receptors were gathered from a man between 18 and 35 years old in good health. Some clones in this sample may be carry-over from other donors' samples. Both conserved end residues are part of each CDR3. The order of the fields is D gene, J gene, V gene, clone size, CDR3 DNA, CDR3 protein. The D gene is left open where the match is weak. The size entry is marked missing in some rows and otherwise reads once, few, many or a size class.

D: NA; J: TRBJ2-1; V: TRBV30; size: NA; DNA: TGTGCCCTCCCTCGGGGGGCGCGGGATGAGCAGTTCTTC; CDR3: CALPRGARDEQFF
D: NA; J: TRBJ2-1; V: TRBV10-1; size: NA; DNA: TGCGCCAGCAGTGAGAGTCTAGCAAGTGAGCAGTTCTTC; CDR3: CASSESLASEQFF
D: TRBD2; J: TRBJ2-3; V: TRBV29-1; size: NA; DNA: TGCAGCGTCGGGGGGAGGTACACAGATACGCAGTATTTT; CDR3: CSVGGRYTDTQYF
D: NA; J: TRBJ2-7; V: TRBV5-1; size: NA; DNA: TGCGCCAGCAGCTTGGGTGGCAGGGCGTACGAGCAGTACTTC; CDR3: CASSLGGRAYEQYF
D: NA; J: TRBJ2-1; V: TRBV5-1; size: once; DNA: TGCGCCAGCAGCTTGCTGCCAGGCGTTACCAATGAGCAGTTCTTC; CDR3: CASSLLPGVTNEQFF
D: NA; J: TRBJ1-3; V: TRBV6-5; size: NA; DNA: TGTGCCAGCACGGACTCTGGAAACACCATATATTTT; CDR3: CASTDSGNTIYF
D: NA; J: TRBJ2-2; V: TRBV4-1; size: NA; DNA: TGCGCCAGCAGCCGTAACAGGGAGCGGAACACCGGGGAGCTGTTTTTT; CDR3: CASSRNRERNTGELFF
D: NA; J: TRBJ2-2; V: TRBV9; size: NA; DNA: TGTGCCAGCACCATTCGAGGCTACGGCGGGGAGCTGTTTTTT; CDR3: CASTIRGYGGELFF
D: NA; J: TRBJ1-1; V: TRBV5-4; size: NA; DNA: TGTGCCAGCAGCCTCCCCCAAGCAAACACTGAAGCTTTCTTT; CDR3: CASSLPQANTEAFF
D: TRBD1; J: TRBJ1-5; V: TRBV19; size: NA; DNA: TGTGCCAGTACCACAAGAACAGGGGGTCAGCCCCAGCATTTT; CDR3: CASTTRTGGQPQHF
D: TRBD1; J: TRBJ2-5; V: TRBV2; size: NA; DNA: TGTGCCAGCACTGGGGACAGGGTAGAGACCCAGTACTTC; CDR3: CASTGDRVETQYF
D: NA; J: TRBJ1-5; V: TRBV6-1; size: few; DNA: TGTGCCAGCAAGAGGCAGGGCCATAATCAGCCCCAGCATTTT; CDR3: CASKRQGHNQPQHF
D: NA; J: TRBJ1-1; V: TRBV18; size: few; DNA: TGTGCCAGCTCACCAAGTTATGATCCGAACACTGAAGCTTTCTTT; CDR3: CASSPSYDPNTEAFF
D: NA; J: TRBJ2-2; V: TRBV5-1; size: NA; DNA: TGCGCCAGCAGCCAGGAAGGTGGCGGGGAGCTGTTTTTT; CDR3: CASSQEGGGELFF
D: NA; J: TRBJ2-6; V: TRBV19; size: NA; DNA: TGTGCCAGTAGCCCCGGTCTCTCTGGGGCCAACGTCCTGACTTTC; CDR3: CASSPGLSGANVLTF
D: TRBD1; J: TRBJ2-7; V: TRBV5-1; size: NA; DNA: TGCGCCAGCAGCATCCTGGACAGGGGCCACGAGCAGTACTTC; CDR3: CASSILDRGHEQYF
D: NA; J: TRBJ2-1; V: TRBV7-2; size: NA; DNA: TGTGCCAGCTGCCAAGCCCCAATTCTCAATGAGCAGTTCTTC; CDR3: CASCQAPILNEQFF
D: NA; J: TRBJ2-7; V: TRBV7-5; size: NA; DNA: TGTGTCAGAAGCTTAGCGGCCAGACCGAGACTAGCGGGTGAGAGCTCCTACGAGCAGTACTTC; CDR3: CVRSLAARPRLAGESSYEQYF
D: NA; J: TRBJ2-5; V: TRBV7-6; size: NA; DNA: TGTGCGCAAGAAGAGACCCAGTACTTC; CDR3: CAQEETQYF
D: TRBD2; J: TRBJ2-1; V: TRBV5-1; size: NA; DNA: TGCGCCAGCAGCTTGGGGGCTAGCGGTTACAATGAGCAGTTCTTC; CDR3: CASSLGASGYNEQFF
D: NA; J: TRBJ2-5; V: TRBV6-6; size: NA; DNA: TGTGCCAGCGACGGCGGGGCAGGGAAAGAGACCCAGTACTTC; CDR3: CASDGGAGKETQYF
D: TRBD1; J: TRBJ2-7; V: TRBV19; size: NA; DNA: TGTGCCAGTAGTATGCTGGGACAGGGCACTTACGAGCAGTACTTC; CDR3: CASSMLGQGTYEQYF
D: NA; J: TRBJ2-7; V: TRBV18; size: NA; DNA: TGTGCCAGCTGCCAGGGGGGCTACGACGAGCAGTACTTC; CDR3: CASCQGGYDEQYF
D: TRBD1; J: TRBJ1-3; V: TRBV30; size: once; DNA: TGTGCCTGGAGTGCAGGGGGATCTGGAAACACCATATATTTT; CDR3: CAWSAGGSGNTIYF
D: NA; J: TRBJ1-1; V: TRBV29-1; size: NA; DNA: TGCAGCGTTGAGGTCGTCGTGAACACTGAAGCTTTCTTT; CDR3: CSVEVVVNTEAFF
D: NA; J: TRBJ1-2; V: TRBV7-8; size: NA; DNA: TGTGCCAGCAGCTTAGGCGGGGGTACTGGCTATGGCTACACCTTC; CDR3: CASSLGGGTGYGYTF
D: NA; J: TRBJ2-3; V: TRBV2; size: NA; DNA: TGTGCCAGCAGGGACAGTCTACTAGTCAATACGCAGTATTTT; CDR3: CASRDSLLVNTQYF
D: TRBD2; J: TRBJ2-5; V: TRBV28; size: NA; DNA: TGTGCCAGCAGTTTAGTTTCGGTGGGAGGGGAGACCCAGTACTTC; CDR3: CASSLVSVGGETQYF
D: NA; J: TRBJ1-2; V: TRBV6-1; size: NA; DNA: TGTGCCAGCGTTATGGACCCTAACTATGGCTACACCTTC; CDR3: CASVMDPNYGYTF
D: NA; J: TRBJ1-2; V: TRBV2; size: NA; DNA: TGTGCCAGCAGTGGGCGGGACCATGGCTACACCTTC; CDR3: CASSGRDHGYTF
D: TRBD1; J: TRBJ1-1; V: TRBV9; size: NA; DNA: TGTGCCAGCATCCCGGACAGGGAGTGGAGTACTGAAGCTTTCTTT; CDR3: CASIPDREWSTEAFF
D: NA; J: TRBJ1-4; V: TRBV5-1; size: NA; DNA: TGCGCCAGCAGCTTGGGGGCAGGGGTCAACGAAAAACTGTTTTTT; CDR3: CASSLGAGVNEKLFF
D: NA; J: TRBJ2-7; V: TRBV19; size: NA; DNA: TGTGCCAGTAGTATAAACAGGGGAGGCTCCTACGAGCAGTACTTC; CDR3: CASSINRGGSYEQYF
D: TRBD2; J: TRBJ2-7; V: TRBV5-1; size: NA; DNA: TGCGCCAGCAGCGGAGGGACTAGCGGGGCCCCCTACGAGCAGTACTTC; CDR3: CASSGGTSGAPYEQYF
D: TRBD2; J: TRBJ2-7; V: TRBV6-1; size: NA; DNA: TGTGCCAGCAGTAGGCTAGCGGGAGGTTGGTTCGAGCAGTACTTC; CDR3: CASSRLAGGWFEQYF
D: NA; J: TRBJ2-3; V: TRBV5-1; size: NA; DNA: TGCGCCAGCATGGGGGTAGCAGGCTCAGATACGCAGTATTTT; CDR3: CASMGVAGSDTQYF
D: TRBD2; J: TRBJ2-1; V: TRBV5-5; size: NA; DNA: TGTGCCAGCAGCCTGAACGCACCAGCGGGAGGGCGTGGGGAGCAGTTCTTC; CDR3: CASSLNAPAGGRGEQFF
D: NA; J: TRBJ2-5; V: TRBV5-1; size: NA; DNA: TGCGCCAGCAGCTTGGGACAGCAGTACCAAGAGACCCAGTACTTC; CDR3: CASSLGQQYQETQYF
D: TRBD2; J: TRBJ2-7; V: TRBV7-9; size: NA; DNA: TGTGCCAGCAGCTTACGAGCGGGAGGGCCTTACGAGCAGTACTTC; CDR3: CASSLRAGGPYEQYF
D: TRBD2; J: TRBJ2-5; V: TRBV7-7; size: once; DNA: TGTGCCAGCAGCCGAGCGGGAGGGCCCCAAGAGACCCAGTACTTC; CDR3: CASSRAGGPQETQYF